This section outlines one TCR beta chain sequence together with its context. Produced via immunoSEQ multiplex PCR; TCRdb's table is partial and in-frame only. The table has about 100,000 clones, roughly nine tenths seen once. The V end was cut by 5 bases, the J end by 4 bases, with 12 bases between. In germline, CDR1 is SGHNT, CDR2 YENEEA. This CDR3 region has 14 residues. The sample comes from a study of OX40 agonist ivuxolimab in advanced cancers. The gene calls are TRBV11-3 and TRBJ2-1; either TRBD1 or TRBD2 may supply D (5 bases each). The sequence was collected from an adult with an advanced solid tumor such as melanoma, head and neck, liver or kidney cancer. Sequencing was performed on CD4+ or CD8+ T cells sorted from blood, taken in a trial of the OX40 agonist ivuxolimab. CDR3 coding DNA: TGTGCCAGCAGCGGGGGACGGAATTACAATGAGCAGTTCTTC. Its protein is CASSGGRNYNEQFF.